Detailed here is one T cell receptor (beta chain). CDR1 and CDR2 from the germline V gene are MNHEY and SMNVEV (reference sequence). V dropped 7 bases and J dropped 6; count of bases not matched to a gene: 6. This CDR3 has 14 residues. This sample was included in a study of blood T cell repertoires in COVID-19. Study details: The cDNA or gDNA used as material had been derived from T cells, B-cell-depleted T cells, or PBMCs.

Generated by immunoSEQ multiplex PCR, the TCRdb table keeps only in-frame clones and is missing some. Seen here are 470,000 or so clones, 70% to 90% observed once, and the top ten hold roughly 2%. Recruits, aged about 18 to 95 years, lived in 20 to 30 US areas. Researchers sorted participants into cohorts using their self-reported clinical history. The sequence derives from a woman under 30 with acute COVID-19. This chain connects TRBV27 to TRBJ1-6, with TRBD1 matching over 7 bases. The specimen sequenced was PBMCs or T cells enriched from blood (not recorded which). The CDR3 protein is CASNVQGPNSPLHF. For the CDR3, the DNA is TGTGCCAGCAATGTACAGGGGCCTAATTCACCCCTCCACTTT.